This T cell receptor (beta chain) comes out of a study of blood T cells in healthy people across ages (dated by TCRdb to about 2015). Concerning the study at large: In model experiments, template switching captured about one uniquely barcoded TCR beta cDNA molecule for every two T cells. Using deep sequencing normalized with unique cDNA molecular identifiers, the study measured how TCR beta repertoire diversity changes with age. Four age groups were formed from the donors: young (average roughly 15 years), middle-aged (approximately 40), aged (roughly 59) and long-lived (roughly 88). To avoid experimental bias, donors of different ages were spread randomly across the sequencing lanes. For two donors (one aged 18 to 30 and one aged 80 or older), the study analyzed two additional independent replicas of 1 million unique cDNA reads from the same blood draw.

Concerning this clonotype itself: What this receptor recognizes is not known. No quality values exist for individual bases; no much larger clone is one base distant.

Library construction relied on 5' RACE. Sequencer: Illumina HiSeq 2500. A second PCR of 7 to 11 cycles was performed with a sample-barcoded 5' primer and a J-beta primer mix. A template-switch 5' adaptor carrying 12 random nucleotides introduced a unique molecular identifier onto each TCR beta cDNA molecule. Each sample yielded at least 3 million CDR3-containing paired-end reads. All of the RNA was converted into first-strand cDNA using the Mint cDNA synthesis kit, with a TRBC-specific oligonucleotide serving as the primer. Following uracil-DNA glycosylase treatment, all cDNA underwent a first 18-cycle PCR with the universal primers M1SS and BC2_uni_R. In the authors' own workflow: For normalization, 1 million high-quality reads, each with a distinct molecular identifier, were randomly selected from each sample. Reads with shared molecular identifiers were discarded instead of being binned into consensus sequences. MiTCR, run with a Q25 quality threshold and the strictest error-elimination algorithm, handled CDR3 identification, clonotype clustering and error correction. Lower-bound total TCR beta diversity was estimated with a nonparametric unseen species model using Euler transformation. TCRdb itself trimmed the public reads at Q25 with fastp, ran MiXCR and retained productive beta chains. Entries that share a CDR3 protein sequence are merged under the most common genes and DNA. The V and J calls and clone size come from TCRdb's table, not from the authors' own analysis. This sample is represented by about 2 million distinct CDR3 sequences; about 50% of them were singletons. Approximately 2% of the sample comes from the top ten.

Donors were under 40 systemically healthy Caucasian individuals from Russia aged about 6 to 100 years. Each donor gave approximately 9.3 milliliters of peripheral blood, collected into EDTA-treated Vacutainer tubes. Ficoll-Paque density-gradient centrifugation was used to isolate PBMCs, with at least 7 million obtained per sample. Trizol reagent was used to extract total RNA from the PBMCs, yielding at least 6 micrograms per sample. The percentages of naive CD45RAhigh/CD27high T cells were determined by flow cytometry on a PBMC aliquot from every donor. Overall study results and their limits: Estimates of total diversity based on one million sequenced T cells were considered lower bounds and underestimates. As age increased, observed TCR beta diversity per million T cells dropped in a roughly linear way, and a significant reduction was already evident by age approximately 40. Conclusive comparison of naive and antigen-experienced compartments was prevented by the profiling of bulk unsorted PBMCs. There was a strong correlation between observed TCR beta diversity and the percentage of naive T cells measured by flow cytometry. The CMV infection status of donors was not known, potentially confounding age-related changes in expanded clonotypes. Compared with the aged group, the long-lived group had more naive CD4+ T cells, fewer expanded clones and increased TCR diversity, suggesting age selection.

From the cysteine up to the phenylalanine, the CDR3 has a length of 17 residues. The kept DNA is CDR3 alone, 51 bases in frame from the first base. The germline V gene (reference sequence) sets CDR1 to MNHEY and CDR2 to SMNVEV. The TCR comes from a woman in her forties in good health. The sequence is built from TRBV27 and TRBJ2-1, with the D gene too uncertain to name. The J call could be wrong; TRBJ2-7 is a better fit for the DNA end. The sequencing input was blood. The base sequence is TGTGCCAGCAGTGAGGACGTCAGCCCCAGCTCCTACAATGAGCAGTACTTC. Its protein is CASSEDVSPSSYNEQYF.